The 4 T cell receptor beta chains listed next were all sequenced from one sample in a study of blood T cell repertoires in COVID-19. The data were produced by immunoSEQ multiplex PCR, yet TCRdb's version contains in-frame clones alone and is incomplete. The sample consists of around 110,000 clones, 90% of them appearing once. Sequencing used peripheral blood. The receptors were sampled from a human donor with active COVID-19. The donor label of this sample is uncertain.

This clone was detected a few times. The chain carries TRBV5-4 and TRBJ1-3, with 7 bases lining up with TRBD1. The CDR3 consists of 16 residues. The V gene end was trimmed by 0 bases and the J gene end by 0 bases; junction bases not matched to a gene: 3. Germline assignment: CDR1 SGHNT and CDR2 YYREEE (reference sequence). In nucleotides, the CDR3 is TGTGCCAGCAGCTTGGCTACAGGGGCCTCTGGAAACACCATATATTTT. Protein: CASSLATGASGNTIYF.

The CDR3 bases are TGTGCCAGCAGCTTAGATCCGGTCAATGAGCAGTTCTTC. Its translation is CASSLDPVNEQFF. The chain links TRBV11-3 to TRBJ2-1; D is uncertain. The CDR3 consists of 13 residues. V gave up 0 bases and J gave up 6 bases, with 6 bases separating them. CDR1 SGHNT and CDR2 YENEEA come from the germline V gene.

V usage is TRBV5-1 and J usage is TRBJ2-5; the match to TRBD1 covers 8 bases. The V gene's germline CDR1 is SGHRS and CDR2 YFSETQ. V shed 1 base, J shed 4 bases, and the junction held 6 bases outside the gene matches. This CDR3 contains 15 residues. CDR3 sequence reads: CASSLLTGGAETQYF. Here the CDR3 DNA reads TGCGCCAGCAGCTTGCTAACAGGGGGTGCAGAGACCCAGTACTTC.

The chain links TRBV6-5 to TRBJ1-2, with TRBD1 identical over 8 bases. Germline loops: CDR1 MNHEY, CDR2 SVGAGI. The CDR3 has 15 amino acids. With 2 bases clipped from V and 6 bases from J, the junction kept 8 bases outside the gene matches. The CDR3 DNA reads TGTGCCAGCAGTTACAGCTTTAGGACAGGGAATGGCTACACCTTC. Translated, it gives CASSYSFRTGNGYTF.